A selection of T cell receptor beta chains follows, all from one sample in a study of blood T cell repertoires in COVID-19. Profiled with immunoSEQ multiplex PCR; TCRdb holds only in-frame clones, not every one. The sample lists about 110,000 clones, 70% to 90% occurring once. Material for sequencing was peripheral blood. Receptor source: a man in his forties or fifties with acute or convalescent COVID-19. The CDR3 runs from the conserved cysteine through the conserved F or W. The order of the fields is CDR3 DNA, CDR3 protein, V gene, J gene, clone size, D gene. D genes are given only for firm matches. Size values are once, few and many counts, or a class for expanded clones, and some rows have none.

DNA: TGCGCCAGCAGCCCGCGGGTTGCGAGCTCCTACGAGCAGTACTTC
CDR3: CASSPRVASSYEQYF
V: TRBV4-1
J: TRBJ2-7
size: -
D: -

DNA: TGTGCCAGCAGCTCGCTATCGACCTACGAGCAGTACTTC
CDR3: CASSSLSTYEQYF
V: TRBV7-9
J: TRBJ2-7
size: -
D: -

DNA: TGTGCCATCAATCGTATCTACTATGGCTACACCTTC
CDR3: CAINRIYYGYTF
V: TRBV10-3
J: TRBJ1-2
size: many
D: -

DNA: TGTGCCAGCAGCCAATGCCCCCCCACGGGACAGTTTTCCTACGAGCAGTACTTC
CDR3: CASSQCPPTGQFSYEQYF
V: TRBV3-1/TRBV3-2
J: TRBJ2-7
size: once
D: TRBD1

DNA: TGTGCCATCAGGGAACCGGGACAGGGGATGTACGAGCAGTACTTC
CDR3: CAIREPGQGMYEQYF
V: TRBV10-3
J: TRBJ2-7
size: -
D: TRBD1

DNA: TGTGCCAGCAGTGACTACTCTACAGGGGACGGAGCCTATGGCTACACCTTC
CDR3: CASSDYSTGDGAYGYTF
V: TRBV6-1
J: TRBJ1-2
size: many
D: TRBD1

DNA: TGTGCCAGCAGCTTAGAGGGGACAGGGGTTTGGCATGGCTACACCTTC
CDR3: CASSLEGTGVWHGYTF
V: TRBV7-8
J: TRBJ1-2
size: -
D: TRBD1

DNA: TGTGCCAGTAGTATAGCCCCTGGACTAGTCACCTACAATGAGCAGTTCTTC
CDR3: CASSIAPGLVTYNEQFF
V: TRBV19
J: TRBJ2-1
size: once
D: TRBD2

DNA: TGCGCCAGCAGCTTACTAGCGGGAGGCTTATACAATGAGCAGTTCTTC
CDR3: CASSLLAGGLYNEQFF
V: TRBV5-1
J: TRBJ2-1
size: -
D: TRBD2

DNA: TGTGCCAGCAGTGACTCCAGAACCCAAGGAAACACCATATATTTT
CDR3: CASSDSRTQGNTIYF
V: TRBV25-1
J: TRBJ1-3
size: -
D: -

DNA: TGTGCCAGCAGCCAGGGGGACAGGGCGGTCATCGGGGAGCTGTTTTTT
CDR3: CASSQGDRAVIGELFF
V: TRBV3-1/TRBV3-2
J: TRBJ2-2
size: -
D: TRBD1

DNA: TGCGCCAGCAGCTTGTTAACAGATACGCAGTATTTT
CDR3: CASSLLTDTQYF
V: TRBV5-1
J: TRBJ2-3
size: -
D: -

DNA: TGTGCCAGCAGCTTTTCAGCGGGCACAGATACGCAGTATTTT
CDR3: CASSFSAGTDTQYF
V: TRBV11-2
J: TRBJ2-3
size: -
D: -

DNA: TGTGCCAGCAGCGTAGCTGGGACAACATACAATGAGCAGTTCTTC
CDR3: CASSVAGTTYNEQFF
V: TRBV9
J: TRBJ2-1
size: -
D: -

DNA: TGTGCCAGCTCACCGACTCAATACGGGACAGACCCGTGGTTGGACACTGAAGCTTTCTTT
CDR3: CASSPTQYGTDPWLDTEAFF
V: TRBV18
J: TRBJ1-1
size: -
D: TRBD1

DNA: TGCAGTGGCAGGGGAGACTACGAGCAGTACTTC
CDR3: CSGRGDYEQYF
V: TRBV20-1
J: TRBJ2-7
size: -
D: -

DNA: TGTGCCAGCAGTCTGCGAAGCTATAGCAATCAGCCCCAGCATTTT
CDR3: CASSLRSYSNQPQHF
V: TRBV6-6
J: TRBJ1-5
size: -
D: -

DNA: TGTGCCAGCAGCCCCTTTGGGACAGGGCGAACGGATGAGCAGTTCTTC
CDR3: CASSPFGTGRTDEQFF
V: TRBV14
J: TRBJ2-1
size: -
D: TRBD1

DNA: TGTGCCAGCTCACCTGCCACATCCAATGAGCAGTTCTTC
CDR3: CASSPATSNEQFF
V: TRBV18
J: TRBJ2-1
size: medium-sized
D: -

DNA: TGCGCCAGCGCCACCGGGATCAATTACAATGAGCAGTTCTTC
CDR3: CASATGINYNEQFF
V: TRBV5-1
J: TRBJ2-1
size: -
D: -

DNA: TGTGCCAGTAGTTCCGGACAGTACTACGAGCAGTACTTC
CDR3: CASSSGQYYEQYF
V: TRBV19
J: TRBJ2-7
size: -
D: -

DNA: TGTGCCAGCAGCCCCGACAGACTTAATTCACCCCTCCACTTT
CDR3: CASSPDRLNSPLHF
V: TRBV6-5
J: TRBJ1-6
size: -
D: -

DNA: TGTGCCAGCAGTAAGGCGGAATCCTACGAGCAGTACTTC
CDR3: CASSKAESYEQYF
V: TRBV6-5
J: TRBJ2-7
size: -
D: -

DNA: TGCGCCAGCAGTCGGAGCCCAGAAGGGGCCAACGTCCTGACTTTC
CDR3: CASSRSPEGANVLTF
V: TRBV23-1
J: TRBJ2-6
size: -
D: -

DNA: TGTGCCAGCAGTTTTAATGGACTAGCGGGGGGGGAGCAGTTCTTC
CDR3: CASSFNGLAGGEQFF
V: TRBV7-2
J: TRBJ2-1
size: -
D: TRBD2

DNA: TGTGCCAGCAGGGAAGGAGGGGTTGTTAGCAATCAGCCCCAGCATTTT
CDR3: CASREGGVVSNQPQHF
V: TRBV28
J: TRBJ1-5
size: -
D: -

DNA: TGTGCCAGCAGCTCCGGTTGGTGGGGGCGTCGGGAAAAACTGTTTTTT
CDR3: CASSSGWWGRREKLFF
V: TRBV5-5
J: TRBJ1-4
size: -
D: -